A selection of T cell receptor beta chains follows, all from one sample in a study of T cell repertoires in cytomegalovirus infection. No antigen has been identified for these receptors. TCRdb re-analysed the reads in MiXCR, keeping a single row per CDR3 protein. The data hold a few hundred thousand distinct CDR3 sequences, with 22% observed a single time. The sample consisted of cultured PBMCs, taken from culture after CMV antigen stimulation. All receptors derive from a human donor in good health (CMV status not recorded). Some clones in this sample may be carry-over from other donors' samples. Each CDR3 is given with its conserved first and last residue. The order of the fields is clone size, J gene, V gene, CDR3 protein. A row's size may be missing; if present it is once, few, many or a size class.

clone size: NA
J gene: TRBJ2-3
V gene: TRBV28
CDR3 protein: CASIGPGDTQYF

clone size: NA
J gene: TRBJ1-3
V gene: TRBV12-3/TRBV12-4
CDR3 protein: CASSLLDNSGNTIYF

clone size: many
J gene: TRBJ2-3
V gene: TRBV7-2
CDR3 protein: CASSLAASGRPPDTQYF

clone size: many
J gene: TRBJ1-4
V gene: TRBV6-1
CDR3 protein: CASSQGRNNEKLFF

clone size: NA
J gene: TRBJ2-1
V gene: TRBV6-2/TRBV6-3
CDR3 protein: CASSVRLAENHNEQFF

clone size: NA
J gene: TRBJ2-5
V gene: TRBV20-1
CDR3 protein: CSAEWALWQRGETQYF

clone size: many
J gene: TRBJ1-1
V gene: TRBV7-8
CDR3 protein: CASSLRPGWANTEAFF

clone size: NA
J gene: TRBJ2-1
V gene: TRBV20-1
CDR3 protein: CSATGLAGGNEQFF

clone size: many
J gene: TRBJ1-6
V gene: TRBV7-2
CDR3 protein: CASSLLGRDNSPLHF

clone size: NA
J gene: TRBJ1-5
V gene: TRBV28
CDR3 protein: CASSVYREGSYPQHF

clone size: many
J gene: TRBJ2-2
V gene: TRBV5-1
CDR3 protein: CASSLAVSGTGELFF

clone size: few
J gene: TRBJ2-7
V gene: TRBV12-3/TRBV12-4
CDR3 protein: CASSENGQLGYEQYF

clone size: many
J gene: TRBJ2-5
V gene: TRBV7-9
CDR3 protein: CASSLLETQYF

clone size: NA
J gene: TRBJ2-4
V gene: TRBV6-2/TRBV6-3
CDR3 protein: CASSPAVAKNIQYF

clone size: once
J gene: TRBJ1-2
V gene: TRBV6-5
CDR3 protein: CASSYSGGNYGYTF

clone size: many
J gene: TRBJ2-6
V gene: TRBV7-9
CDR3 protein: CASSPRLSGTSGSGANVLTF

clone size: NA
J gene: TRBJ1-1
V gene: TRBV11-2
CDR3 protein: CASSLLGAGGTEAFF

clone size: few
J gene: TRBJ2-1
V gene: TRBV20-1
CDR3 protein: CSARGTSGRRTFNNEQFF

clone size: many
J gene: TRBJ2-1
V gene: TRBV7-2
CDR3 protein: CASSSGPGTSGSRSYNEQFF

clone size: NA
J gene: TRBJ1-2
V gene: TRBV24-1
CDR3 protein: CATATGLGYGYTF

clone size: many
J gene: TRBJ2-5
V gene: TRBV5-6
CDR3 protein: CASSPSTGGETQYF

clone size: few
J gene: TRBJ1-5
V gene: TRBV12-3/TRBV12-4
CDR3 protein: CASRSTGTSNQPQHF

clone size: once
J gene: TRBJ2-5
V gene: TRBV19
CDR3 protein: CASSRSGGKLETQYF

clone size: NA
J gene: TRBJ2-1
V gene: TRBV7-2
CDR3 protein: CASSLQANEQFF

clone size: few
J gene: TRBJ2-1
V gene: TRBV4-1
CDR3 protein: CASSQPGQGDNEQFF